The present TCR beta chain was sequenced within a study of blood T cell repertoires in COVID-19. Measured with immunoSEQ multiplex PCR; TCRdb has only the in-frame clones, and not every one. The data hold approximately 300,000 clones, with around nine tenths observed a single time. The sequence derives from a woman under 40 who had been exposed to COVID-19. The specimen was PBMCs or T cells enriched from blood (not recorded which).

DNA for the CDR3: TGTGCCAGTAGTATAGGAGGGAATGGCTACACCTTC. Translation: CASSIGGNGYTF. The gene calls are TRBV19 and TRBJ1-2, with D unclear. V was cut by 1 base and J by 6 bases, with 6 bases left in between. Germline V gene lookup returns CDR1 LNHDA and CDR2 SQIVND (reference sequence). CDR3 length: 12 amino acids.